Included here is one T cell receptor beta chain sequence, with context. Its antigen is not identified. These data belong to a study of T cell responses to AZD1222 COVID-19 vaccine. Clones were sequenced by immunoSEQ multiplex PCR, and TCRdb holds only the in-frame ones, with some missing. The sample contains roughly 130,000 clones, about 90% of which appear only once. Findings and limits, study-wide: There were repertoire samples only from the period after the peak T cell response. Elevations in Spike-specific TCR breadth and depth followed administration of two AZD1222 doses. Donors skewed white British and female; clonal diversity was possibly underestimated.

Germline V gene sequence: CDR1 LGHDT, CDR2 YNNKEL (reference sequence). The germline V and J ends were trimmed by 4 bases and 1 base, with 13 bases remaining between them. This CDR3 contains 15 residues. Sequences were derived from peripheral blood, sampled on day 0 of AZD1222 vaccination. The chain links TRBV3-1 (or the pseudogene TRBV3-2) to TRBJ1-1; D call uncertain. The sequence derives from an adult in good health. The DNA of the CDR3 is TGTGCCAGCAGCCCCACACCAACGGGGAACACTGAAGCTTTCTTT. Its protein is CASSPTPTGNTEAFF.